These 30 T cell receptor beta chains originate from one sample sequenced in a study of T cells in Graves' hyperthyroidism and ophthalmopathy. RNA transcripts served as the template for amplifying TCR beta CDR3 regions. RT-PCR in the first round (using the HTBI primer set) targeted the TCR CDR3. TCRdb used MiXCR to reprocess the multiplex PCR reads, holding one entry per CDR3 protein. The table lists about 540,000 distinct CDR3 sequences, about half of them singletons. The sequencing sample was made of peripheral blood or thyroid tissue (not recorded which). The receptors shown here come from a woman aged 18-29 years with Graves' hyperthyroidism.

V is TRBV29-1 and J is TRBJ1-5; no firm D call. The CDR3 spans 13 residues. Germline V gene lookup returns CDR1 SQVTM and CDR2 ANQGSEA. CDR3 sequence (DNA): TGCAGTGATTGGTTGGAAAGCAATCAGCCCCAGCATTTT. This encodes CSDWLESNQPQHF.

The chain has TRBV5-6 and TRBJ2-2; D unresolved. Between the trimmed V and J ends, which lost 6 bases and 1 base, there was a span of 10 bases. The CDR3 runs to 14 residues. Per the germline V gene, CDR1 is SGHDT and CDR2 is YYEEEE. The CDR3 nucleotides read TGTGCCAGCATCATGTCGGGGAACACCGGGGAGCTGTTTTTT. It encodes CASIMSGNTGELFF.

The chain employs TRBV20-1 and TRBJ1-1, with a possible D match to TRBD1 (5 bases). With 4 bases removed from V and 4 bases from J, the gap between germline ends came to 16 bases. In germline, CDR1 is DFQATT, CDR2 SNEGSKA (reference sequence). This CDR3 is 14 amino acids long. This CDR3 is CSATPAGMGTEAFF. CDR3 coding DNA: TGCAGTGCTACTCCGGCAGGGATGGGCACTGAAGCTTTCTTT.

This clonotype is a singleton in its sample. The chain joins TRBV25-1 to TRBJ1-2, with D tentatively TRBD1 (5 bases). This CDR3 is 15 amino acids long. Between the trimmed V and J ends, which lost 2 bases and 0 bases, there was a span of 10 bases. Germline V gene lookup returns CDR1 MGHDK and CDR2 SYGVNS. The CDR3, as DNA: TGTGCCAGCAGTGAAGTGGGGCGCCCTAACTATGGCTACACCTTC. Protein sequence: CASSEVGRPNYGYTF.

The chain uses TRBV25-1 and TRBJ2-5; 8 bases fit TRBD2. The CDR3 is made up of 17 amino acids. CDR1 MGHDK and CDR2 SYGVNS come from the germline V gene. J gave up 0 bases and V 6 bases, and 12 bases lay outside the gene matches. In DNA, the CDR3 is TGTGCCAGCAGCTTACCGGCGGGAGGAGGGTACCAAGAGACCCAGTACTTC. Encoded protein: CASSLPAGGGYQETQYF.

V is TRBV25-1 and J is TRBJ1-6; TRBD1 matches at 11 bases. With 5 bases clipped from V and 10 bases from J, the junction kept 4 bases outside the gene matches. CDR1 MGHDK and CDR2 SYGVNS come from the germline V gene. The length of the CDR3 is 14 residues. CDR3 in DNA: TGTGCCAGCAGTTGCGGGACAGGGGGATCACCCCTCCACTTT. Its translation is CASSCGTGGSPLHF.

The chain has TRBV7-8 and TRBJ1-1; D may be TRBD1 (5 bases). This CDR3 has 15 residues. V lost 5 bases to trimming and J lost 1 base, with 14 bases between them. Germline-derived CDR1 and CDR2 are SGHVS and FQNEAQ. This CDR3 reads CASSVTPGQNTEAFF. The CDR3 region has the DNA TGTGCCAGCAGCGTAACCCCGGGGCAGAACACTGAAGCTTTCTTT.

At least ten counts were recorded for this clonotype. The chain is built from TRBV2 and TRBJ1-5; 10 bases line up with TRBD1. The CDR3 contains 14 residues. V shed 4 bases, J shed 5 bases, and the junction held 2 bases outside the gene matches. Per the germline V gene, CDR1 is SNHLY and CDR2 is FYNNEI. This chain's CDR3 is CASSGDRGYQPQHF. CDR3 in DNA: TGTGCCAGCAGTGGGGACAGGGGTTATCAGCCCCAGCATTTT.

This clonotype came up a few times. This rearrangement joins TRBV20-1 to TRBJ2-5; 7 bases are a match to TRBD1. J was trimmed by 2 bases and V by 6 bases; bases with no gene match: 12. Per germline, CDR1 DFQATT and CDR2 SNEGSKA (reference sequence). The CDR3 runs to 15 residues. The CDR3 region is CSADMRGRGQETQYF. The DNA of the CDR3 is TGCAGTGCCGATATGAGGGGGCGCGGGCAAGAGACCCAGTACTTC.

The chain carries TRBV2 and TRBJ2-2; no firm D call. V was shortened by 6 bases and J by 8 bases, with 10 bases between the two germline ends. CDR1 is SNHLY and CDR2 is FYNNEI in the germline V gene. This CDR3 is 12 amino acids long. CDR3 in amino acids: CASSPVAGELFF. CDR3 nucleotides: TGTGCCAGCAGCCCGGTCGCTGGGGAGCTGTTTTTT.

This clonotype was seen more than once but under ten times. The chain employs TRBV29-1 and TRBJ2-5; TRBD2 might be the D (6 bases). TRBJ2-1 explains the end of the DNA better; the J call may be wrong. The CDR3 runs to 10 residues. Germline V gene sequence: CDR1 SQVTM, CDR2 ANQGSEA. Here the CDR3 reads CATRMKEQFF. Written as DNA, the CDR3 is TGCGCGACTAGAATGAAGGAGCAGTTCTTC.

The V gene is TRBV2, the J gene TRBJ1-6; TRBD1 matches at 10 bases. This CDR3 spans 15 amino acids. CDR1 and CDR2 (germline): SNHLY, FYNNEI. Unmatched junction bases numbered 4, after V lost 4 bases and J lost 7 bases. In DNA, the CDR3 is TGTGCCAGCAGTGGACAGGGGGCTAAGAATTCACCCCTCCACTTT. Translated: CASSGQGAKNSPLHF.

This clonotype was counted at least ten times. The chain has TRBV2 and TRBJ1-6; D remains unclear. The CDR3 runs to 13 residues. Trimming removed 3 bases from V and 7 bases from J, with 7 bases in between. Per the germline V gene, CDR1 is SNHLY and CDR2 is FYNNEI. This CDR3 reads CASSDAGNSPLHF. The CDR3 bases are TGTGCCAGCAGTGACGCGGGGAATTCACCCCTCCACTTT.

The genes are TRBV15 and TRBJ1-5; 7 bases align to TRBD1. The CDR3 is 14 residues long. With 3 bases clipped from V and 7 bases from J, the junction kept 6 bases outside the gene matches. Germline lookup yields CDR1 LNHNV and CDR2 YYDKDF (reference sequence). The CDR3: CATSRTGSGQPQHF. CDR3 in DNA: TGTGCCACCAGCAGGACAGGGTCCGGCCAGCCCCAGCATTTT.

This chain's CDR3 is CASSYFGTAGNTIYF. CDR3 in DNA: TGTGCCAGCAGTTATTTCGGGACGGCTGGAAACACCATATATTTT. The chain uses TRBV2 and TRBJ1-3, with D perhaps matching TRBD1 (5 bases). Trimming shortened V by 5 bases and J by 2 bases, and 13 bases separated the two germline ends. From germline, CDR1 is SNHLY and CDR2 FYNNEI. This CDR3 spans 15 amino acids.

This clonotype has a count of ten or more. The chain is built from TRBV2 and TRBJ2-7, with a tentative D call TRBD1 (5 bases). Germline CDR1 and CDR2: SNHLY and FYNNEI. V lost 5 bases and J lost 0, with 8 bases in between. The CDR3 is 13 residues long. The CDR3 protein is CASSQDISYEQYF. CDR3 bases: TGTGCCAGCAGTCAGGACATCTCCTACGAGCAGTACTTC.

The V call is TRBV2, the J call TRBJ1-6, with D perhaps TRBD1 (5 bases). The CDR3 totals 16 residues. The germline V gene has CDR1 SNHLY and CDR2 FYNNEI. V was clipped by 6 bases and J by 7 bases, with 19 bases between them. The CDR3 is CASSPRPGTKNSPLHF. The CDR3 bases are TGTGCCAGCAGCCCTCGACCCGGGACGAAGAATTCACCCCTCCACTTT.

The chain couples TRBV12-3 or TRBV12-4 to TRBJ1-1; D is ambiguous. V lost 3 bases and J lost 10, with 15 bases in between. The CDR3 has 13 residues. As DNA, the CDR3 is TGTGCCAGCAGTTTCGGAAAAGGGATAGGAGCTTTCTTT. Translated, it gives CASSFGKGIGAFF.

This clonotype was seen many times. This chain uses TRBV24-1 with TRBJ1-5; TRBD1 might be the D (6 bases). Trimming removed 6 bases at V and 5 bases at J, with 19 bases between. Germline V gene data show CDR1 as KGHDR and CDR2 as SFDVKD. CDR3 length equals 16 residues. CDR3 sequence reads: CATSLGGPGRDQPQHF. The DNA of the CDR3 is TGTGCCACCAGTCTGGGGGGCCCAGGACGGGATCAGCCCCAGCATTTT.

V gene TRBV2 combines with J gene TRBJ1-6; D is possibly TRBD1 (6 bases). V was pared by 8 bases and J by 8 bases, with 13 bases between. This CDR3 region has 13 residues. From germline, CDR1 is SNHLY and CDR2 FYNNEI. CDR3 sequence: CASLGTWDSPLHF. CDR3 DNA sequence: TGTGCCAGCCTGGGGACATGGGATTCACCCCTCCACTTT.

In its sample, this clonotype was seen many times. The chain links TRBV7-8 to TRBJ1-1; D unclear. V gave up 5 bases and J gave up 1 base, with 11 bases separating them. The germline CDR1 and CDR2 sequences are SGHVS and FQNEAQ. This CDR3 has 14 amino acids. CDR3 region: CASSPGPGNTEAFF. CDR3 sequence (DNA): TGTGCCAGCAGCCCAGGTCCGGGGAACACTGAAGCTTTCTTT.

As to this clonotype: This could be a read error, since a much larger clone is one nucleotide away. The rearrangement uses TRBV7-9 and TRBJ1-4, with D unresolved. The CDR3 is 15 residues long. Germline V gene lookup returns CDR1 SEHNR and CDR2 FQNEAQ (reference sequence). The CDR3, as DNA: TGTGCCAGCAGCTTATTCCCGACGGCGAATGAAAAACCGTTTTTT. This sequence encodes CASSLFPTANEKPFF.

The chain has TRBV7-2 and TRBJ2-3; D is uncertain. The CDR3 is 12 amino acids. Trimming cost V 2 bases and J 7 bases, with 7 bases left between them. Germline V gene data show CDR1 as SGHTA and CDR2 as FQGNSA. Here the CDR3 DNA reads TGTGCCAGCAGCTTACTACCCCATACGCAGTATTTT. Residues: CASSLLPHTQYF.

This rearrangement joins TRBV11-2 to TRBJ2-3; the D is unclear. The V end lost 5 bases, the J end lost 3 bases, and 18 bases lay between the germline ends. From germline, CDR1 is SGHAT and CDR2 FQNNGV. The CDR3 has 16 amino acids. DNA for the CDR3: TGTGCCAGCAGCCCCCCATCCAGTTTCCAGACAGATACGCAGTATTTT. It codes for CASSPPSSFQTDTQYF.

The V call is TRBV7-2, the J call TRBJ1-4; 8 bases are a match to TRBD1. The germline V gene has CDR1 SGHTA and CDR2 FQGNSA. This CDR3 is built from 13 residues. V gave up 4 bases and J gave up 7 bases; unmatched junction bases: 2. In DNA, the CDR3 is TGTGCCAGCAGCTGGACAGGGACTGAAAAACTGTTTTTT. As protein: CASSWTGTEKLFF.

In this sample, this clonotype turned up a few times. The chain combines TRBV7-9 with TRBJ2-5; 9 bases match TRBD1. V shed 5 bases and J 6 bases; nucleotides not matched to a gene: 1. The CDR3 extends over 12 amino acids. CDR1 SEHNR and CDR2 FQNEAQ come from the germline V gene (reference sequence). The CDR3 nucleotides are TGTGCCAGCAGCGACAGGGGGAAGACCCAGTACTTC. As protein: CASSDRGKTQYF.

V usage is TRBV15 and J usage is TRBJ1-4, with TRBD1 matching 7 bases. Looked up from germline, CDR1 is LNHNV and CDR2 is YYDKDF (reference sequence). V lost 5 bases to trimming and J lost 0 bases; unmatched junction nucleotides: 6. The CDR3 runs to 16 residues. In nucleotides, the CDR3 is TGTGCCACCAGCCTGGAGGGGGCTGCAACTAATGAAAAACTGTTTTTT. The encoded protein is CATSLEGAATNEKLFF.

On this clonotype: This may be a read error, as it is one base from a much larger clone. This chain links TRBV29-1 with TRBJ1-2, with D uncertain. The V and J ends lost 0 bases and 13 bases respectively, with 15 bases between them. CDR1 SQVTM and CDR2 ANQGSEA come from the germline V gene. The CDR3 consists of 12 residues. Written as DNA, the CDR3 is TGCAGCGTTGAAGATACGGCAGGCGTCCTCACCTTC. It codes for CSVEDTAGVLTF.

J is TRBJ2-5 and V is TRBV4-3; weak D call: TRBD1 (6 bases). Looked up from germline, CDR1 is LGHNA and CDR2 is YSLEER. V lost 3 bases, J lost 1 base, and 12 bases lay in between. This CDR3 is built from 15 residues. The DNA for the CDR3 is TGCGCCAGCAGCCAGAGAGGGGGAAGCCAAGAGACCCAGTACTTC. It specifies CASSQRGGSQETQYF.

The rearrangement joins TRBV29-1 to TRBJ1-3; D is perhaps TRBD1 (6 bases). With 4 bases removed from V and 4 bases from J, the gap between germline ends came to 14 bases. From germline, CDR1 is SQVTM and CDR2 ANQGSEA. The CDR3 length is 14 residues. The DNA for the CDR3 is TGCAGCGTTGTTCCGGGGGCCGGAGGAAACACCATATATTTT. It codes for CSVVPGAGGNTIYF.